Following are 22 T cell receptor beta chains from one sample sequenced in a study of vaccination and CD4 T cells after COVID-19 (dated by TCRdb to between 2021 and 2023). In light of the paper, this sample's treatment or condition label describes: approximately 11-day PBMC culture with coronavirus spike peptide pools or control peptides (ViraFEST assay). Library creation used PCR. Sequenced on an Illumina iSeq 100. At the Johns Hopkins FTIC core, DNA from the cultured CD4+ T cells underwent TCR sequencing with the Oncomine TCR Beta short-read assay. TCRdb passed the public sequencing reads through fastp at Q25 and MiXCR, retaining productive beta sequences. Every CDR3 protein is listed once, alongside the most common genes and DNA of its rows. This sample has tens of thousands of distinct CDR3 sequences in its table, and about 44% of those were observed once. Clones ranked in the top ten supply roughly 6% of the sample.

No cognate antigen is known for these TCRs. Sequenced: CD4+ T cells from blood, cultured in vitro. Receptors were obtained from a human donor who had recovered from COVID-19.

CDR3 nucleotide sequence: TGCAGTGCTAGAGATCATCATAGGGGGCTTTACGAGCAGTACTTC. This encodes CSARDHHRGLYEQYF. The rearrangement links TRBV20-1 to TRBJ2-7; 7 nucleotides agree with TRBD1. CDR1 DFQATT and CDR2 SNEGSKA come from the germline V gene (reference sequence). V shed 0 bases, J shed 4 bases, and the junction held 9 bases outside the gene matches. This CDR3 has 15 amino acids.

V gene TRBV20-1 combines with J gene TRBJ2-3, with no clear D. Trimming left V 3 bases short and J 3 bases short, with 10 bases between. Germline-derived CDR1 and CDR2 are DFQATT and SNEGSKA (reference sequence). The CDR3 consists of 13 residues. Here the CDR3 reads CSARPPRTDTQYF. The CDR3 DNA sequence: TGCAGTGCTAGGCCCCCTAGAACAGATACGCAGTATTTT.

The J gene is TRBJ2-7, the V gene TRBV7-2; D may match TRBD1 or TRBD2 (5 bases each). The germline V gene encodes CDR1 SGHTA and CDR2 FQGNSA. With 2 bases removed from V and 0 bases from J, the gap between germline ends came to 11 bases. This CDR3 is built from 15 residues. The CDR3, as DNA: TGTGCCAGCAGCTTACTTACGGGACCCTCCTACGAGCAGTACTTC. As protein: CASSLLTGPSYEQYF.

This clonotype was recorded a few times. This sequence joins TRBV7-2 and TRBJ1-2, with a weak D call TRBD1 (5 bases). The ends were cut back, 2 bases at V and 8 bases at J, with 12 bases in the middle. The length of the CDR3 is 13 residues. Germline V gene data show CDR1 as SGHTA and CDR2 as FQGNSA. CDR3 bases: TGTGCCAGCAGCTTAATGGAGGGGTCCGGCTACACCTTC. As protein: CASSLMEGSGYTF.

V usage is TRBV28 and J usage is TRBJ2-5; D unclear. Germline CDR1 and CDR2: MDHEN and SYDVKM. CDR3 length equals 13 residues. V gave up 10 bases and J gave up 5 bases, with 17 bases separating them. Here the CDR3 DNA reads TGTGCCACCATTACTCCTGCCTGGGAGACCCAGTACTTC. Its protein is CATITPAWETQYF.

J is TRBJ2-3 and V is TRBV20-1; D gene unclear. The better agreement between TRBJ1-5 and the DNA end casts doubt on the J call. This CDR3 contains 15 residues. Per the germline V gene, CDR1 is DFQATT and CDR2 is SNEGSKA (reference sequence). In nucleotides, the CDR3 is TGCAGTGCTAGAATGCTGAGGATCGGTTTGGATACGCAGCATTTT. Translation: CSARMLRIGLDTQHF.

The gene calls are TRBV15 and TRBJ1-2; D unresolved. Trimming shortened V by 0 bases and J by 4 bases, and 12 bases separated the two germline ends. This CDR3 contains 15 residues. CDR1 and CDR2 from the germline V gene are LNHNV and YYDKDF (reference sequence). The CDR3: CATSRDRAAIYGYTF. The CDR3 DNA reads as TGTGCCACCAGCAGAGATCGGGCAGCTATCTATGGCTACACCTTC.

Here the CDR3 DNA reads TGTGCCAGCAGCCAAGCTAACAGCTATGGCTACACCTTC. It yields the protein CASSQANSYGYTF. This rearrangement joins TRBV14 to TRBJ1-2; D gene ambiguous. From germline, CDR1 is SGHDN and CDR2 FVKESK. V gave up 1 base and J gave up 4 bases, with 7 bases separating them. The CDR3 consists of 13 residues.

V and J are TRBV3-1 and TRBJ2-5; D is perhaps TRBD2 (5 bases). The CDR3 covers 14 residues. Trimming stripped 8 bases from V and 1 base from J, with 14 bases between. The germline V gene has CDR1 LGHDT and CDR2 YNNKEL (reference sequence). The DNA of the CDR3 is TGTGCCAGCGCTCCGTGGGCGGGCCAAGAGACCCAGTACTTC. Translated, it gives CASAPWAGQETQYF.

The chain has TRBV24-1 and TRBJ1-2; 7 bases are shared with TRBD1. CDR1 and CDR2 from the germline V gene are KGHDR and SFDVKD. V gave up 2 bases and J gave up 7 bases; unmatched junction bases: 9. The CDR3 is 15 residues long. This CDR3 is CATSDSDGQVGGYTF. The CDR3 nucleotides are TGTGCCACCAGTGATTCGGACGGACAGGTGGGTGGCTACACCTTC.

This chain joins TRBV6-1 and TRBJ2-3; D gene unclear. V shed 7 bases and J shed 5 bases, with 7 bases lying between them. CDR3 length: 11 residues. Looked up from germline, CDR1 is MNHNS and CDR2 is SASEGT. The CDR3 DNA reads as TGTGCCAGCACCCCTTTAGATACGCAGTATTTT. Residues: CASTPLDTQYF.

This clonotype was seen a few times. This rearrangement joins TRBV2 to TRBJ1-5; 9 nucleotides match TRBD1. The CDR3 contains 15 residues. Losses at the gene ends were 6 bases for V and 1 base for J; bases not matched to a gene: 4. CDR1 and CDR2 from the germline V gene are SNHLY and FYNNEI. The CDR3 region is CASSLQGASNQPQHF. CDR3 bases: TGTGCCAGCAGCCTACAGGGGGCAAGCAATCAGCCCCAGCATTTT.

This chain joins TRBV6-5 and TRBJ1-2; D is possibly TRBD1 (5 bases). The CDR3 loop spans 14 amino acids. The germline V gene encodes CDR1 MNHEY and CDR2 SVGAGI. Trimming cost V 2 bases and J 2 bases, with 9 bases left between them. CDR3 amino acids: CASSYDSFNYGYTF. DNA for the CDR3: TGTGCCAGCAGTTACGACAGTTTCAACTATGGCTACACCTTC.

This clonotype has a handful of counts. The V gene is TRBV6-1, the J gene TRBJ1-5; perhaps TRBD1 as D (6 bases). Between the trimmed V and J ends, which lost 3 bases and 7 bases, there was a span of 16 bases. CDR3 size: 15 residues. Germline V lookup: CDR1 MNHNS, CDR2 SASEGT. The CDR3 loop is CASSETGQYLQPQHF. The CDR3 DNA reads TGTGCCAGCAGTGAGACTGGACAGTACTTACAGCCCCAGCATTTT.

The chain carries TRBV5-1 and TRBJ2-3; the match to TRBD1 covers 7 bases. CDR3 length: 12 amino acids. Germline values: CDR1 SGHRS, CDR2 YFSETQ. The ends lost 3 bases at V and 5 bases at J; junction bases unmatched: 0. Written as DNA, the CDR3 is TGCGCCAGCAGCTCAGGGGGAGATACGCAGTATTTT. This gives the protein CASSSGGDTQYF.

This chain uses TRBV18 with TRBJ1-5; unclear D gene. CDR1 is KGHSH, CDR2 LQKENI, per germline. V gave up 5 bases and J gave up 5 bases, with 10 bases separating them. This CDR3 has 13 residues. The CDR3 protein is CASSTLGDQPQHF. The CDR3 DNA sequence: TGTGCCAGCTCAACGTTGGGTGATCAGCCCCAGCATTTT.

There are a few counts of this clonotype. The gene calls are TRBV10-1 and TRBJ2-3; D not resolved. Germline V gene data show CDR1 as WNHNN and CDR2 as SYGVQD (reference sequence). This CDR3 contains 11 residues. V was cut by 5 bases and J by 6 bases, with 6 bases left in between. Written as DNA, the CDR3 is TGCGCCAGCAGTCGGAGTGATACGCAGTATTTT. Residues: CASSRSDTQYF.

The J gene is TRBJ1-2, the V gene TRBV29-1; D is ambiguous. In germline, CDR1 is SQVTM, CDR2 ANQGSEA. The V end was cut by 6 bases, the J end by 2 bases, with 13 bases between. The CDR3 is 13 amino acids. CDR3 in amino acids: CSVSKARNYGYTF. The CDR3 nucleotides are TGCAGCGTCTCTAAGGCACGGAACTATGGCTACACCTTC.

V usage is TRBV5-5 and J usage is TRBJ1-2, with 7 bases fitting TRBD1. V lost 3 bases to trimming and J lost 2 bases; unmatched junction nucleotides: 7. The length of the CDR3 is 15 residues. Germline V gene sequence: CDR1 SGHKS, CDR2 YYEKEE (reference sequence). The CDR3 coding sequence is TGTGCCAGCAGCTGGACGGGACAGAACAACTATGGCTACACCTTC. Translation: CASSWTGQNNYGYTF.

The chain employs TRBV24-1 and TRBJ1-1; 8 nucleotides align to TRBD1. Trimming cost V 4 bases and J 4 bases; bases outside gene matches: 7. The CDR3 contains 15 residues. Germline V gene lookup returns CDR1 KGHDR and CDR2 SFDVKD. CDR3 sequence reads: CATSDSNRGGTEAFF. The CDR3 DNA reads as TGTGCCACCAGTGACTCGAACAGGGGGGGCACTGAAGCTTTCTTT.

The chain is built from TRBV12-3 or TRBV12-4 and TRBJ2-3; D ambiguous. V lost 3 bases and J 4 bases, leaving 5 bases between the germline ends. The CDR3 extends over 12 amino acids. The CDR3 loop reads CASSFTADTQYF. CDR3 coding DNA: TGTGCCAGCAGTTTCACGGCAGATACGCAGTATTTT.

The V gene is TRBV28, the J gene TRBJ2-7, with 12 nucleotides matching TRBD2. The germline CDR1 and CDR2 sequences are MDHEN and SYDVKM. V gave up 6 bases and J gave up 4 bases; unmatched junction bases: 16. This CDR3 comprises 18 residues. CDR3 protein: CASRSWVGLAGSGYEQYF. The CDR3 region has the DNA TGTGCCAGCAGATCTTGGGTTGGACTAGCGGGGTCGGGTTACGAGCAGTACTTC.